The source of this T cell receptor (beta chain) is a study of blood T cell repertoires in COVID-19. Overall study: From the United States, Italy and Spain came samples of acute and convalescent COVID-19. The cDNA or gDNA used as material had been derived from T cells, B-cell-depleted T cells, or PBMCs.

Authors' analysis steps: Estimation of nucleated cell counts relied on the amplification of reference gene primers. This table comes from immunoSEQ multiplex PCR, and its TCRdb copy is limited to in-frame clones, with some not included. V and J calls plus clone size are reproduced from that table; the DNA served to infer D and trimming. The data hold around 330,000 clones, with 89% observed a single time. This clone showed up just once. CDR1 LGHNA and CDR2 YSLEER come from the germline V gene. V dropped 4 bases and J dropped 4; count of bases not matched to a gene: 7. This CDR3 contains 14 residues. The chain uses TRBV4-3 and TRBJ2-7; TRBD2 aligns across 7 bases. This TCR was recovered from a woman aged 40 to 49 who had recovered from COVID-19. Sequencing was done on a sample of PBMCs or T cells enriched from blood (not recorded which). The CDR3 protein is CASSPGRGSYEQYF. CDR3 DNA: TGCGCCAGCAGCCCCGGGCGGGGGTCATACGAGCAGTACTTC.